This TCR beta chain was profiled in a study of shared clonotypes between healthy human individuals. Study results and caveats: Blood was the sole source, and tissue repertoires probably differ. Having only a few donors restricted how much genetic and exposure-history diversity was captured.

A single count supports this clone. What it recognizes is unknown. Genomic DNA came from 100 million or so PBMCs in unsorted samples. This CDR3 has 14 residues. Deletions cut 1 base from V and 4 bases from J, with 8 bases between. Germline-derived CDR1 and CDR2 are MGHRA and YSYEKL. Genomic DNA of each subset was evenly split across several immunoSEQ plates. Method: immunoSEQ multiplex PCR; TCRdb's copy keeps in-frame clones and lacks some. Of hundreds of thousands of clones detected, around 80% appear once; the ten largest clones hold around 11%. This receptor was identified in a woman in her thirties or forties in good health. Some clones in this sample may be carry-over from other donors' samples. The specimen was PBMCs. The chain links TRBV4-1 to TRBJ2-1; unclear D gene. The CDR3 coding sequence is TGCGCCAGCAGCCAAGGTTTACAATACAATGAGCAGTTCTTC. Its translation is CASSQGLQYNEQFF.